This T cell receptor beta chain was found in a study of blood T cell repertoires in COVID-19. Libraries were prepared by immunoSEQ multiplex PCR; TCRdb keeps only in-frame clonotypes and omits some of them. The repertoire holds around 260,000 clones, around 88% seen once, with roughly 1.8% in the top ten. Sequences were obtained from peripheral blood. The TCR sequence derives from a young man with active or convalescent COVID-19.

CDR3 DNA sequence: TGCGCCAGCAGTGAGTCCGGTACAGATACGCAGTATTTT. Amino acids: CASSESGTDTQYF. The chain joins TRBV10-1 to TRBJ2-3, with D unclear. The CDR3 sequence is 13 residues long. V shed 0 bases and J shed 3 bases, with 4 bases lying between them. Germline values: CDR1 WNHNN, CDR2 SYGVQD (reference sequence).